Below are 29 T cell receptor beta chains sequenced from a single sample in a study of cytomegalovirus exposure and HLA in healthy donors. The PCR had 60 Vbeta and 13 Jbeta primers. Method: immunoSEQ multiplex PCR; TCRdb's copy keeps in-frame clones and lacks some. This sample has about 180,000 clones, with roughly 76% found just once. Material: PBMCs. These TCRs come from a woman between 18 and 29 years old in good health and CMV-seropositive.

This clone was detected only a few times. The chain has TRBV28 and TRBJ1-1; possibly TRBD1 for D (5 bases). There are 12 residues in the CDR3. CDR1 and CDR2 (germline): MDHEN, SYDVKM. Trimming shortened V by 7 bases and J by 2 bases, and 8 bases separated the two germline ends. CDR3 sequence reads: CASKGPNTEAFF. The CDR3 DNA reads TGTGCCAGCAAGGGGCCTAACACTGAAGCTTTCTTT.

This clone was seen only a few times. The chain uses TRBV19 and TRBJ1-5, with D hard to call. CDR1 and CDR2 (germline): LNHDA, SQIVND (reference sequence). The ends were cut back, 3 bases at V and 3 bases at J, with 18 bases in the middle. The CDR3 has 17 residues. The CDR3 DNA is TGTGCCAGTAGTATGGGTCCCCCACAGTTTACCAATCAGCCCCAGCATTTT. It specifies CASSMGPPQFTNQPQHF.

The chain links TRBV4-1 to TRBJ2-5, with 14 bases identical to TRBD2. This CDR3 spans 17 amino acids. V was pared by 4 bases and J by 2 bases, with 6 bases of the junction left unmatched. Germline V gene lookup returns CDR1 MGHRA and CDR2 YSYEKL. The CDR3 nucleotides are TGCGCCAGCAGCCCAACGAGACTAGCGGGGGGGCAAGAGACCCAGTACTTC. Its protein is CASSPTRLAGGQETQYF.

This clone has only a few counts. The chain joins TRBV5-6 to TRBJ2-3, with D perhaps TRBD2 (6 bases). V shed 1 base and J shed 2 bases, with 14 bases lying between them. The germline gives CDR1 SGHDT, CDR2 YYEEEE. The CDR3 runs 16 residues. Written as DNA, the CDR3 is TGTGCCAGCAGCTTGACCGGGACTGGGGACACAGATACGCAGTATTTT. It translates to CASSLTGTGDTDTQYF. The full variable domain, its missing parts supplied by reference TRBV5-6 and TRBJ2-3, is DAGVTQSPTHLIKTRGQQVTLRCSPKSGHDTVSWYQQALGQGPQFIFQYYEEEERQRGNFPDRFSGHQFPNYSSELNVNALLLGDSALYLCASSLTGTGDTDTQYFGPGTRLTVL.

This chain links TRBV5-1 with TRBJ2-4; perhaps TRBD2 as D (6 bases). With 2 bases removed from V and 9 bases from J, the gap between germline ends came to 15 bases. CDR3 length equals 14 residues. Germline CDR1 reads SGHRS; CDR2 reads YFSETQ. The CDR3 protein is CASSLGGGTLIQYF. For the CDR3, the DNA is TGCGCCAGCAGCTTAGGAGGAGGGACCCTCATTCAGTACTTC.

The chain combines TRBV6-6 with TRBJ1-1, with D perhaps matching TRBD1 (5 bases). Trimming took 7 bases from V and 6 from J, leaving 18 bases between them. CDR1 is MNHNY and CDR2 is SVGAGI in the germline V gene (reference sequence). CDR3 length equals 14 residues. The CDR3 nucleotides read TGTGCCAGCACTACAGGACTAGCGGGGTCTGAAGCTTTCTTT. Protein: CASTTGLAGSEAFF.

The genes are TRBV4-2 and TRBJ1-5; tentatively, D is TRBD1 (5 bases). The V end lost 0 bases, the J end lost 0 bases, and 9 bases lay between the germline ends. Germline CDR1 reads LGHNA; CDR2 reads YNFKEQ. CDR3 size: 16 residues. CDR3: CASSQDKTASNQPQHF. DNA for the CDR3: TGTGCCAGCAGCCAAGATAAGACAGCTAGCAATCAGCCCCAGCATTTT.

The chain uses TRBV18 and TRBJ2-5; D call uncertain. V lost 1 base, J lost 3 bases, and 9 bases lay in between. The CDR3 contains 14 residues. Germline V lookup: CDR1 KGHSH, CDR2 LQKENI. For the CDR3, the DNA is TGTGCCAGCTCACCACTTGGCACAGAAGAGACCCAGTACTTC. Its translation is CASSPLGTEETQYF.

The chain combines TRBV18 with TRBJ1-6; D not resolved. Germline V gene sequence: CDR1 KGHSH, CDR2 LQKENI. This CDR3 has 11 amino acids. Deletions cut 6 bases from V and 10 bases from J, with 7 bases between. The CDR3: CASSLNSPLHF. The CDR3 region has the DNA TGTGCCAGCTCCCTAAACTCACCCCTCCACTTT.

The chain joins TRBV18 to TRBJ1-5; a weak D match, TRBD1 (5 bases). V gave up 3 bases and J gave up 0 bases, with 12 bases separating them. CDR1 and CDR2 from the germline V gene are KGHSH and LQKENI. CDR3 length equals 16 residues. CDR3 sequence reads: CASSPGGGLSNQPQHF. The CDR3 DNA follows: TGTGCCAGCTCACCGGGGGGTGGGCTTAGCAATCAGCCCCAGCATTTT.

V usage is TRBV9 and J usage is TRBJ2-2, with TRBD1 matching 9 bases. This CDR3 spans 15 amino acids. The V segment lost 4 bases and the J segment 6 bases; nucleotides outside the gene matches: 7. Germline lookup yields CDR1 SGDLS and CDR2 YYNGEE. The CDR3 coding sequence is TGTGCCAGCAGCACCCGGGACAGGGCTTCCGGGGAGCTGTTTTTT. Translating it yields CASSTRDRASGELFF.

This clone appeared a single time. The rearrangement links TRBV7-9 to TRBJ1-3; no clear D gene. The CDR3 length is 11 residues. Germline values: CDR1 SEHNR, CDR2 FQNEAQ (reference sequence). Trimming left V 5 bases short and J 10 bases short, with 9 bases between. The CDR3 bases are TGTGCCAGCAGCCCGGTAAAAACCATATATTTT. It is translated as CASSPVKTIYF.

The chain joins TRBV5-1 to TRBJ2-3; TRBD2 agrees at 7 bases. After removal of 3 bases from V and 4 bases from J, the junction contained 8 bases not matched to a gene. The CDR3 loop spans 15 amino acids. Germline lookup yields CDR1 SGHRS and CDR2 YFSETQ. CDR3 nucleotide sequence: TGCGCCAGCAGCTCCCGACTAGCAGGTTCAGATACGCAGTATTTT. Amino acids: CASSSRLAGSDTQYF.

This sequence joins TRBV4-1 and TRBJ2-1, with TRBD2 matching 8 bases. V lost 4 bases to trimming and J lost 8 bases; unmatched junction nucleotides: 10. CDR1 is MGHRA, CDR2 YSYEKL, per germline. The CDR3 has 15 residues. The DNA for the CDR3 is TGCGCCAGCAGCCGAACGGGACTAGTCTGTGATGAGCAGTTCTTC. Translated: CASSRTGLVCDEQFF.

This clone occurred a few times. The V gene is TRBV4-3, the J gene TRBJ2-7; TRBD2 might be the D (6 bases). The V end lost 4 bases, the J end lost 5 bases, and 15 bases lay between the germline ends. Germline CDR1 is LGHNA and CDR2 is YSLEER. The CDR3 contains 14 residues. CDR3 loop: CASSPGLHQDEQYF. The CDR3 nucleotides read TGCGCCAGCAGCCCAGGACTACACCAAGACGAGCAGTACTTC.

The chain uses TRBV7-2 and TRBJ2-3; weak D call: TRBD2 (7 bases). Looked up from germline, CDR1 is SGHTA and CDR2 is FQGNSA. CDR3 size: 16 residues. With 7 bases removed from V and 2 bases from J, the gap between germline ends came to 19 bases. The CDR3 coding sequence is TGTGCCAGCACCCGATGGGGAGGGGGGCCCACAGATACGCAGTATTTT. It translates to CASTRWGGGPTDTQYF.

Only one count was recorded for this clone. The chain recombines TRBV4-1 with TRBJ1-2; 9 nucleotides align to TRBD1. Germline trimming cut 5 bases from V and 7 bases from J; bases unmatched to any gene: 11. This CDR3 has 15 amino acids. Per the germline V gene, CDR1 is MGHRA and CDR2 is YSYEKL. The CDR3 sequence is CASSEHRGLLSGYTF. The CDR3 DNA reads TGCGCCAGCAGCGAGCACAGGGGGCTTTTGAGTGGCTACACCTTC.

V and J are TRBV6-5 and TRBJ1-1; weak D call: TRBD1 (5 bases). The CDR3 consists of 14 residues. V lost 5 bases to trimming and J lost 5 bases, with 15 bases between them. CDR1 MNHEY and CDR2 SVGAGI come from the germline V gene. CDR3 bases: TGTGCCAGCAGTCCGACCGATCAGGGAACTGAAGCTTTCTTT. This gives the protein CASSPTDQGTEAFF.

This chain links TRBV5-6 with TRBJ2-7; D might be TRBD1 (6 bases). Germline V gene sequence: CDR1 SGHDT, CDR2 YYEEEE. The ends were cut back, 0 bases at V and 3 bases at J, with 10 bases in the middle. This CDR3 region has 14 residues. CDR3 residues: CASSLGTVVYEQYF. In DNA, the CDR3 is TGTGCCAGCAGCTTGGGGACAGTTGTCTACGAGCAGTACTTC.

This chain's CDR3 is CASSKLAGLYNEQFF. CDR3 sequence (DNA): TGTGCCAGTAGCAAACTAGCGGGGCTTTACAATGAGCAGTTCTTC. This chain joins TRBV19 and TRBJ2-1; 10 positions agree with TRBD2. The CDR3 consists of 15 residues. V was clipped by 6 bases and J by 4 bases; unmatched bases: 6. Germline V CDR1 and CDR2: LNHDA, SQIVND (reference sequence).

The chain is built from TRBV25-1 and TRBJ1-5; the match to TRBD1 covers 7 bases. J gave up 2 bases and V 6 bases, and 7 bases lay outside the gene matches. Looked up from germline, CDR1 is MGHDK and CDR2 is SYGVNS. CDR3 size: 15 residues. The CDR3 is CASSPQGRGNQPQHF. In DNA, the CDR3 is TGTGCCAGCAGCCCACAGGGGAGAGGCAATCAGCCCCAGCATTTT.

This chain joins TRBV27 and TRBJ2-7; 8 bases are a match to TRBD2. Germline V gene sequence: CDR1 MNHEY, CDR2 SMNVEV (reference sequence). The CDR3 contains 17 residues. The J segment lost 3 bases and the V segment lost 5 bases, leaving 15 bases of the junction unmatched. The CDR3 DNA sequence: TGTGCCAGCAGTCCCCGCATTAGACTAGCGCCACACTACGAGCAGTACTTC. Amino acid sequence: CASSPRIRLAPHYEQYF.

The chain couples TRBV6-4 to TRBJ2-1; D may be TRBD1 (5 bases). CDR1 is MRHNA, CDR2 SNTAGT, per germline. Trimming removed 2 bases at V and 3 bases at J, with 14 bases between. The CDR3 sequence is 16 residues long. The CDR3, as DNA: TGTGCCAGCAGTGACGGTCCGCAGGGTGTCTACAATGAGCAGTTCTTC. This codes for CASSDGPQGVYNEQFF.

Only one count was recorded for this clone. The chain joins TRBV5-5 to TRBJ1-6; TRBD1 is a possible D gene (5 bases). V was cut by 0 bases and J by 0 bases, with 10 bases left in between. The V gene's germline CDR1 is SGHKS and CDR2 YYEKEE (reference sequence). The CDR3 extends over 17 amino acids. The CDR3, as DNA: TGTGCCAGCAGCTTGGCCACAGGACCCTCCTATAATTCACCCCTCCACTTT. Translating it yields CASSLATGPSYNSPLHF.

The chain's CDR3 is CASSQGIRDEQYF. CDR3 in DNA: TGCGCCAGCAGCCAAGGCATTCGAGACGAGCAGTACTTC. V and J are TRBV4-3 and TRBJ2-7, with no clear D. CDR1 is LGHNA and CDR2 is YSLEER in the germline V gene. CDR3 length equals 13 residues. Deletions cut 1 base from V and 5 bases from J, with 9 bases between.

This clone was seen only a few times. This sequence joins TRBV30 and TRBJ1-6; no clear D gene. CDR1 and CDR2 from the germline V gene are GTSNPN and SVGIG (reference sequence). V was trimmed by 2 bases and J by 10 bases, leaving 15 bases between them. The CDR3 has 14 amino acids. The CDR3 loop is CAWSSRGSDSPLHF. The CDR3 region has the DNA TGTGCCTGGAGTTCCCGGGGTTCCGACTCACCCCTCCACTTT.

This sequence joins TRBV11-2 and TRBJ2-3, with 9 bases fitting TRBD1. This CDR3 region has 16 residues. Germline assignment: CDR1 SGHAT and CDR2 FQNNGV. V was pared by 4 bases and J by 1 base, with 6 bases of the junction left unmatched. CDR3 nucleotides: TGTGCCAGCAGCTCGTTACAGGGGGCGGGCACAGATACGCAGTATTTT. This gives the protein CASSSLQGAGTDTQYF.

This clone was counted only a few times. The V gene is TRBV6-6, the J gene TRBJ1-5, with D unresolved. In germline, CDR1 is MNHNY, CDR2 SVGAGI (reference sequence). The CDR3 contains 14 residues. V was clipped by 3 bases and J by 5 bases, with 11 bases between them. The CDR3 DNA reads TGTGCCAGCAGTTATCTTCGTTCCGATCAGCCCCAGCATTTT. Its translation is CASSYLRSDQPQHF.

This CDR3 is CAWRAIRGQGSYEQYF. CDR3 nucleotide sequence: TGTGCCTGGAGGGCTATCAGGGGACAGGGTTCCTACGAGCAGTACTTC. This chain links TRBV30 with TRBJ2-7, with TRBD1 matching 9 bases. The CDR3 is 16 residues long. The germline V gene encodes CDR1 GTSNPN and CDR2 SVGIG (reference sequence). Trimming removed 3 bases from V and 1 base from J; junction bases left unmatched: 10.